Listed below are T cell receptor beta chains from one sample, sequenced in a study of OX40 agonist ivuxolimab in advanced cancers. Measured with immunoSEQ multiplex PCR; TCRdb has only the in-frame clones, and not every one. The table includes 80,000 or so clones, roughly 85% detected once. Sample: CD4+ or CD8+ T cells sorted from blood, taken in a trial of the OX40 agonist ivuxolimab. The origin of the receptors is an adult with an advanced solid tumor such as melanoma, head and neck, liver or kidney cancer. CDR3s leave out the opening cysteine and the closing phenylalanine or tryptophan.

TRBV7-3	TRBJ2-1	ASSPQASDLNEQF
TRBV7-6	TRBJ2-7	ASSLTGASYEQY
TRBV9	TRBJ2-5	ASSVGGRDRGETQY
TRBV5-1	TRBJ2-4	ASSLEGSGIQY
TRBV19	TRBJ2-7	ASSISGGQYEQY
TRBV18	TRBJ1-2	ASSPSGDALQGYGYT
TRBV6-1	TRBJ2-3	ASSEMGTEWTSGGAWIDTQY
TRBV5-1	TRBJ2-2	ASSFQALGELF
TRBV5-6	TRBJ2-3	ASTWTGVTDTQY
TRBV7-2	TRBJ2-4	ASSLGGSKNIQY
TRBV5-1	TRBJ2-5	ASSTEGTQY
TRBV2	TRBJ2-1	ASNTSPDNNEQF
TRBV7-2	TRBJ2-3	ASSLVPGESDTQY
TRBV29-1	TRBJ1-2	SGGQGGEGYT
TRBV28	TRBJ1-1	ASSLGGGGATEAF
TRBV6-1	TRBJ1-1	ASREGLNTEAF
TRBV19	TRBJ2-2	ASGLVWGTGELF
TRBV6-6	TRBJ1-4	ASSYVGTNEKLF
TRBV5-1	TRBJ1-4	ASSPEGGTNEKLF
TRBV7-2	TRBJ1-2	ASTFPSGNYGYT
TRBV19	TRBJ2-5	ASSIRDTEETQY
TRBV10-3	TRBJ2-2	AIRDRAGTGELF
TRBV18	TRBJ1-2	ASSLGRGGDGYT
TRBV11-2	TRBJ1-1	ASIQTAGGTEAF
TRBV5-5	TRBJ2-1	ASKKNEQF
TRBV29-1	TRBJ2-7	SVELGRSGNSWNSYEQY
TRBV9	TRBJ2-3	ASSVVGVGTDTQY
TRBV28	TRBJ1-2	ASSTTGYYGYT
TRBV6-5	TRBJ2-5	ASSYLGSGGPETQY
TRBV29-1	TRBJ2-1	SVSQTSGFDNEQF
TRBV11-3	TRBJ1-1	ASSIHRETEAF
TRBV30	TRBJ2-7	AWSSASAYEQY
TRBV18	TRBJ2-5	ASSPSGTAATQY
TRBV29-1	TRBJ2-7	SVPARTGSYEQY
TRBV10-3	TRBJ1-4	AISLTEGEKLF
TRBV5-1	TRBJ2-7	ASSDERGDYEQY
TRBV9	TRBJ2-3	ASSVDLISTQY
TRBV5-4	TRBJ2-3	ASSDWTGGGADTQY
TRBV18	TRBJ1-6	ASSFSEMAQFSNSPLH
TRBV11-2	TRBJ2-3	ASSAYLQGAVTDTQY
TRBV7-9	TRBJ2-2	ASSLSGGSRGELF
TRBV5-5	TRBJ2-7	ASSLQDRFSYEQY
TRBV10-3	TRBJ2-7	AIREGPPNEQY
TRBV7-3	TRBJ1-4	ASSLGGQANEKLF
TRBV2	TRBJ2-2	ASSRGSVSTGELF
TRBV7-8	TRBJ1-2	ASSTAVAGNYGYT
TRBV7-3	TRBJ2-1	ASSLVAGFAHNEQF
TRBV11-1	TRBJ2-1	ASSLTSYNEQF
TRBV5-6	TRBJ2-5	ASSPNVGRVRNETQY
TRBV7-8	TRBJ1-2	ASSVDRGNYGYT